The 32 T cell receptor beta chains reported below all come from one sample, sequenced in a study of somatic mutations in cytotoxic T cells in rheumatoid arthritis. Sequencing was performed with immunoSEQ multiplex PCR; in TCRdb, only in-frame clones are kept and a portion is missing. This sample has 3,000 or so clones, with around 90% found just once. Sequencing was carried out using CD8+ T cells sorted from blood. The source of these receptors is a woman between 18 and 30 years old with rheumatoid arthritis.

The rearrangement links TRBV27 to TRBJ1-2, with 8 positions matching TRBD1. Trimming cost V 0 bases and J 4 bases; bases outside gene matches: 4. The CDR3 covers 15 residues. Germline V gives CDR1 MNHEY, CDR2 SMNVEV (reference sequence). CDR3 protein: CASSLSGTGPYGYTF. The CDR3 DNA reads TGTGCCAGCAGTTTATCCGGGACAGGACCCTATGGCTACACCTTC.

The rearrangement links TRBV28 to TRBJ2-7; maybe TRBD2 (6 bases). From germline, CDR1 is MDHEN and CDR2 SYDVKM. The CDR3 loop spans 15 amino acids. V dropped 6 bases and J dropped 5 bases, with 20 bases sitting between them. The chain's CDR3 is CASSRGGRDVDEQYF. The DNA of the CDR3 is TGTGCCAGCAGCCGGGGAGGCAGGGATGTCGACGAGCAGTACTTC.

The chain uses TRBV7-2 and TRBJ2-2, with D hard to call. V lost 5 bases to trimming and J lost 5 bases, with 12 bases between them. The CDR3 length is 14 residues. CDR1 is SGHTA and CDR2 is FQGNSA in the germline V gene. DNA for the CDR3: TGTGCCAGCAGCCCCCGTTTAATGACCGGGGAGCTGTTTTTT. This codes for CASSPRLMTGELFF.

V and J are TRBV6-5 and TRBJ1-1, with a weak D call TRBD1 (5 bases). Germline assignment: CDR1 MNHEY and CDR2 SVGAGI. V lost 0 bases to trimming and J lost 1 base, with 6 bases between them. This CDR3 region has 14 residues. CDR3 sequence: CASSYSGGNTEAFF. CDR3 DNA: TGTGCCAGCAGTTACTCGGGGGGGAACACTGAAGCTTTCTTT.

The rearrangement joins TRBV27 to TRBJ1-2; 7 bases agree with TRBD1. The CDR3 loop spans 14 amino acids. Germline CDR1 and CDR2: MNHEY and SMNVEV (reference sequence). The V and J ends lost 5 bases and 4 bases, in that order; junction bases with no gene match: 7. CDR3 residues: CASSPNQGGYGYTF. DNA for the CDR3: TGTGCCAGCAGTCCAAATCAGGGGGGCTATGGCTACACCTTC.

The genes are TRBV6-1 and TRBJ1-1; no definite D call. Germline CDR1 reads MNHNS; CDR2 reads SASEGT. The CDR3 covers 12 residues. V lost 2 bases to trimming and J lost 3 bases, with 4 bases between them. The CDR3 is CASSELYTEAFF. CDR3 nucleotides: TGTGCCAGCAGTGAACTGTACACTGAAGCTTTCTTT.

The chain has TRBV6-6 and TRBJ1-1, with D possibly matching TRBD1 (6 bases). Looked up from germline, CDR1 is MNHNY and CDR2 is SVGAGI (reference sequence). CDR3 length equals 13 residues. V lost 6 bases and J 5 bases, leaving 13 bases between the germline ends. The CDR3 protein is CASSRHRETEAFF. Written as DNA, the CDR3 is TGTGCCAGCAGCCGACACAGGGAAACTGAAGCTTTCTTT.

The CDR3 DNA is TGTGCCAGCAGTTTTGATAGCGGTAAGGGTCGGTACGAGCAGTACTTC. It is translated as CASSFDSGKGRYEQYF. The genes are TRBV5-8 and TRBJ2-5; maybe TRBD2 (6 bases). The end of the DNA is better explained by TRBJ2-7, so the J call may be wrong. The germline V gene has CDR1 SGHTS and CDR2 YDEGEE. The CDR3 spans 16 residues.

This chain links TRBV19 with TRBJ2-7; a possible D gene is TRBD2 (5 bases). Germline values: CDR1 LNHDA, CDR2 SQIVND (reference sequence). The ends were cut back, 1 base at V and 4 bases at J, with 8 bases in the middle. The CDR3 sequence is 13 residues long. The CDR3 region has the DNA TGTGCCAGTAGTATAGTGGGAGCGTACGAGCAGTACTTC. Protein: CASSIVGAYEQYF.

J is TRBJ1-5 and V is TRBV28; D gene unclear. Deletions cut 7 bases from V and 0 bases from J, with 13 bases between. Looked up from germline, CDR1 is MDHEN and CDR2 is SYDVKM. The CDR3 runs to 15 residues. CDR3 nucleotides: TGTGCCAGCACCAAGTCAGATTATAGCAATCAGCCCCAGCATTTT. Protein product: CASTKSDYSNQPQHF.

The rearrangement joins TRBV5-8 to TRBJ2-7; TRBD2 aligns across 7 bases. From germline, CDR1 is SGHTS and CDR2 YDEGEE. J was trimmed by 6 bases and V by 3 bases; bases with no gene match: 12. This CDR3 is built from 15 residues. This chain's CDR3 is CASSSRGLMNGEQYF. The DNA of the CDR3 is TGTGCCAGCAGCTCGAGGGGACTAATGAATGGCGAGCAGTACTTC.

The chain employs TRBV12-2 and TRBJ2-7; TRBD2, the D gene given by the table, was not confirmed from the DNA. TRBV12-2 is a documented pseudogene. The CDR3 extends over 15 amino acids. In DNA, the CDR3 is TGTGCAAGTCGCCCGGAGGGCAGCTCAGGTCTCGAGCAGTACTTC. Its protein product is CASRPEGSSGLEQYF.

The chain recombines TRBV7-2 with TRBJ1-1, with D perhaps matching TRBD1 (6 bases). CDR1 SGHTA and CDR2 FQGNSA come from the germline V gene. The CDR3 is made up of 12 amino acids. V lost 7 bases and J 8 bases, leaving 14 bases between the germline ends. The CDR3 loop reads CASTHSGTEAFF. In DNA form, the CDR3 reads TGTGCCAGCACCCATTCCGGGACAGAAGCTTTCTTT.

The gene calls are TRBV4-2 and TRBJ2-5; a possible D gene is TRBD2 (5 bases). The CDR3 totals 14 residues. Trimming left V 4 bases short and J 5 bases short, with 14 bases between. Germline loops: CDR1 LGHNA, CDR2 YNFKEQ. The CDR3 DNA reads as TGTGCCAGCAGCCCCGAAGGACTCCGGGAGACCCAGTACTTC. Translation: CASSPEGLRETQYF.

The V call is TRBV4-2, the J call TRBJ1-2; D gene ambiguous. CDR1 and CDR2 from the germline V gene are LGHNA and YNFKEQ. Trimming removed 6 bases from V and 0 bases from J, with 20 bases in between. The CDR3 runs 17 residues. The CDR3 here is CASRRHAGDTSNYGYTF. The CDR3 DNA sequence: TGTGCCAGCAGGAGACATGCGGGAGACACCTCTAACTATGGCTACACCTTC.

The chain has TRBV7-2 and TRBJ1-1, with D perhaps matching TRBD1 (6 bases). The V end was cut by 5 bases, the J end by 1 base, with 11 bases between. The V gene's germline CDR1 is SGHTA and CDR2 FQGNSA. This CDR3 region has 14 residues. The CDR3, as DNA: TGTGCCAGCAGCCCCAGCAGGGGGAACACTGAAGCTTTCTTT. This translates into CASSPSRGNTEAFF.

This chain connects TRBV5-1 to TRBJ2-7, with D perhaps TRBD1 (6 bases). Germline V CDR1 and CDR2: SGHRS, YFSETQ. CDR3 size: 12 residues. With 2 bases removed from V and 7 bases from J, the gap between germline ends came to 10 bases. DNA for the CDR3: TGCGCCAGCAGCTTCGCAACAGGGGAGCAGTACTTC. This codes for CASSFATGEQYF.

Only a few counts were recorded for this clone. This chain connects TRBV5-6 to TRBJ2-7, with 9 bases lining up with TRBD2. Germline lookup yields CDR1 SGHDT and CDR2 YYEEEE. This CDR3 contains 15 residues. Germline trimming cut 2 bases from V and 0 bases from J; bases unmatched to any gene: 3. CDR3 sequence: CASSFAGGSSYEQYF. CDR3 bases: TGTGCCAGCAGCTTTGCGGGGGGGAGCTCCTACGAGCAGTACTTC.

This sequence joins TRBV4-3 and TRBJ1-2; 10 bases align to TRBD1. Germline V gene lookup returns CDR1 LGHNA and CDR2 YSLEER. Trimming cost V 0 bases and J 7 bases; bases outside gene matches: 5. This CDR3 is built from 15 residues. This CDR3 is CASSQDRQGAVGYTF. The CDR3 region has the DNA TGCGCCAGCAGCCAAGATCGACAGGGGGCGGTTGGCTACACCTTC.

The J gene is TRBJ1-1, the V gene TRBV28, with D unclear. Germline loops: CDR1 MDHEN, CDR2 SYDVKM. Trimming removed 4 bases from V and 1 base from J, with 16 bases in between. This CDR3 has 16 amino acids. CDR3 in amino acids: CASSSFERAQNTEAFF. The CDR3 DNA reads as TGTGCCAGCAGTTCGTTCGAGAGGGCCCAGAACACTGAAGCTTTCTTT. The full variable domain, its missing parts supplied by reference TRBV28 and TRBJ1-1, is DVKVTQSSRYLVKRTGEKVFLECVQDMDHENMFWYRQDPGLGLRLIYFSYDVKMKEKGDIPEGYSVSREKKERFSLILESASTNQTSMYLCASSSFERAQNTEAFFGQGTRLTVV.

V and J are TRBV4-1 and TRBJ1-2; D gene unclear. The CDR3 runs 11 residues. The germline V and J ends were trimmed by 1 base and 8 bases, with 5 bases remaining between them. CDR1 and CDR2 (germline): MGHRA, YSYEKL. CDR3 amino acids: CASSQGRGYTF. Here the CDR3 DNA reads TGCGCCAGCAGCCAAGGCAGAGGCTACACCTTC.

CDR3 residues: CASSLGGHTEAFF. The CDR3 bases are TGTGCCAGCAGTTTGGGGGGGCACACTGAAGCTTTCTTT. The chain employs TRBV28 and TRBJ1-1; D is perhaps TRBD1 (6 bases). The germline CDR1 and CDR2 sequences are MDHEN and SYDVKM. V lost 3 bases and J 3 bases, leaving 8 bases between the germline ends. This CDR3 comprises 13 residues. The entire variable domain, with the rest obtained from reference TRBV28 and TRBJ1-1, is as follows: DVKVTQSSRYLVKRTGEKVFLECVQDMDHENMFWYRQDPGLGLRLIYFSYDVKMKEKGDIPEGYSVSREKKERFSLILESASTNQTSMYLCASSLGGHTEAFFGQGTRLTVV.

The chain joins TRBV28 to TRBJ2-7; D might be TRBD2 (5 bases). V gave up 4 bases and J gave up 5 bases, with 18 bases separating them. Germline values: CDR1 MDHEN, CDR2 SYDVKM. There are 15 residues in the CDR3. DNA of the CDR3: TGTGCCAGCAGTTCCCCTAAGGAGGCCCACGACGAGCAGTACTTC. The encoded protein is CASSSPKEAHDEQYF. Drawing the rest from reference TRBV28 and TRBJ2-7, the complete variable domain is DVKVTQSSRYLVKRTGEKVFLECVQDMDHENMFWYRQDPGLGLRLIYFSYDVKMKEKGDIPEGYSVSREKKERFSLILESASTNQTSMYLCASSSPKEAHDEQYFGPGTRLTVT.

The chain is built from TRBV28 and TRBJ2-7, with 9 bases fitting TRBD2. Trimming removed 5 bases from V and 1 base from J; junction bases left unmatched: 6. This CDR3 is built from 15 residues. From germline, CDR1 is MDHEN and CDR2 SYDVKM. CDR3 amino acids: CASSRRLAVSYEQYF. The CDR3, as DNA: TGTGCCAGCAGTCGGCGACTAGCGGTTTCCTACGAGCAGTACTTC.

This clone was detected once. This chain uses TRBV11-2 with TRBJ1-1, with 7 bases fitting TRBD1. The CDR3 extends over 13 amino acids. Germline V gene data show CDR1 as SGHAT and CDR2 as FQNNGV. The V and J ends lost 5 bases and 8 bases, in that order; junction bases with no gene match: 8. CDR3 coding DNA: TGTGCCAGCAGCGAGTCCACAGGGGCGGAAGCTTTCTTT. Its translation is CASSESTGAEAFF. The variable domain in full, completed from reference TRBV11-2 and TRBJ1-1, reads EAGVAQSPRYKIIEKRQSVAFWCNPISGHATLYWYQQILGQGPKLLIQFQNNGVVDDSQLPKDRFSAERLKGVDSTLKIQPAKLEDSAVYLCASSESTGAEAFFGQGTRLTVV.

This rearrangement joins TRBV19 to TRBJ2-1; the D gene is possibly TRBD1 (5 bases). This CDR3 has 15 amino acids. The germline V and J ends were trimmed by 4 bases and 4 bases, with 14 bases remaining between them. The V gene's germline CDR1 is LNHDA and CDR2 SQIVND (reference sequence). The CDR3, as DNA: TGTGCCAGTAGTAAGATGAAAGACAGTTACAATGAGCAGTTCTTC. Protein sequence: CASSKMKDSYNEQFF.

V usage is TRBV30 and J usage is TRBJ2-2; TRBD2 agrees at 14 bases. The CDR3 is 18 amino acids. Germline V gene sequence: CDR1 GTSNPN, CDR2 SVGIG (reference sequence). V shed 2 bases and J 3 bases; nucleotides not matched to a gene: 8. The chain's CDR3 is CAWSPGLAGVFDTGELFF. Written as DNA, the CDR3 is TGTGCCTGGAGTCCGGGACTAGCGGGAGTTTTCGACACCGGGGAGCTGTTTTTT.

The CDR3 region has the DNA TGTGCCAGCAGTCCTGCGTACGAGCAGTACTTC. Its translation: CASSPAYEQYF. The chain joins TRBV6-6 to TRBJ2-7; D gene uncertain. The germline CDR1 and CDR2 sequences are MNHNY and SVGAGI (reference sequence). Trimming took 5 bases from V and 4 from J, leaving 6 bases between them. CDR3 length: 11 residues.

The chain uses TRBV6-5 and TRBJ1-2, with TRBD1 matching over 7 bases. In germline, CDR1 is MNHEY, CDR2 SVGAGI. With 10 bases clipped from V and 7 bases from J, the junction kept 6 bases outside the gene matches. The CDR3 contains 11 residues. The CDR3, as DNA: TGTGCCACCGCGACAGGGCTTGGCTACACCTTC. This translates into CATATGLGYTF.

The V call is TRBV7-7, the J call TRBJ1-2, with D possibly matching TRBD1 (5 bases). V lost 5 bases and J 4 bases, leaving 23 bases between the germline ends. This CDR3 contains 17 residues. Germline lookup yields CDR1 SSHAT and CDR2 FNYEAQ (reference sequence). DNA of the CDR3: TGTGCCAGCAGCGCCGACAGTAAGTGCCGAAAGATCTATGGCTACACCTTC. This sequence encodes CASSADSKCRKIYGYTF.

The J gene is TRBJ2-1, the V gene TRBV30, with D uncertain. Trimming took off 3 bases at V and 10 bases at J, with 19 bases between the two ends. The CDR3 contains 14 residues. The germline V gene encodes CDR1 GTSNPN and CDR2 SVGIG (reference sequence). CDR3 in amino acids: CAWRIWQADQEQFF. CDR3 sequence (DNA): TGTGCCTGGAGAATCTGGCAGGCCGACCAGGAGCAGTTCTTC.

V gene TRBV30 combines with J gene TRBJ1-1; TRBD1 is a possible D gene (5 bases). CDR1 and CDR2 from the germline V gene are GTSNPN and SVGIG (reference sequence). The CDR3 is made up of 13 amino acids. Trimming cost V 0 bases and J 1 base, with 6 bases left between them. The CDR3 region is CAWSVQANTEAFF. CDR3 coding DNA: TGTGCCTGGAGTGTACAGGCGAACACTGAAGCTTTCTTT. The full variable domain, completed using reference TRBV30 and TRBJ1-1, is SQTIHQWPATLVQPVGSPLSLECTVEGTSNPNLYWYRQAAGRGLQLLFYSVGIGQISSEVPQNLSASRPQDRQFILSSKKLLLSDSGFYLCAWSVQANTEAFFGQGTRLTVV.